These 25 T cell receptor beta chains came from one sample sequenced in a study of Graves' ophthalmopathy and Graves' hyperthyroidism. As the template, RNA transcripts were used to amplify TCR beta CDR3 regions. RT-PCR was first run with HTBI primers, then multiplex PCR in a second round. From the multiplex PCR reads, TCRdb called clonotypes with MiXCR, one entry per CDR3 protein. The table includes 500,000 to 700,000 distinct CDR3 sequences, 22% detected once. Sequences were obtained from peripheral blood. The receptors stem from a woman aged 18-29 years with stable Graves' hyperthyroidism. Some clones in this sample may be carry-over from other donors' samples.

This clonotype was recorded at least ten times. The J gene is TRBJ1-1, the V gene TRBV29-1; possibly TRBD1 for D (6 bases). The ends were cut back, 7 bases at V and 0 bases at J, with 18 bases in the middle. CDR3 length equals 15 residues. Germline V gene lookup returns CDR1 SQVTM and CDR2 ANQGSEA. CDR3 sequence: CSGSSDSLLNTEAFF. CDR3 bases: TGCAGCGGATCATCGGACAGTCTTTTGAACACTGAAGCTTTCTTT.

This clonotype has at least ten counts. The chain combines TRBV20-1 with TRBJ2-5, with TRBD2 identical over 10 bases. The CDR3 runs to 17 residues. The ends lost 5 bases at V and 2 bases at J; junction bases unmatched: 14. Germline V gene data show CDR1 as DFQATT and CDR2 as SNEGSKA (reference sequence). The chain's CDR3 is CSADGPLSGRSQETQYF. The CDR3 nucleotides read TGCAGTGCTGACGGGCCCCTTAGCGGGAGGTCTCAAGAGACCCAGTACTTC.

The chain uses TRBV19 and TRBJ1-5, with a weak D call TRBD1 (6 bases). Trimming shortened V by 2 bases and J by 2 bases, and 13 bases separated the two germline ends. The germline CDR1 and CDR2 sequences are LNHDA and SQIVND (reference sequence). The CDR3 totals 16 residues. Written as DNA, the CDR3 is TGTGCCAGTAGTATATGGCGGGGGCGCGGCAATCAGCCCCAGCATTTT. This sequence encodes CASSIWRGRGNQPQHF.

This chain joins TRBV4-2 and TRBJ1-1, with D perhaps TRBD1 (6 bases). CDR3 length: 17 residues. V lost 1 base and J lost 2, with 17 bases in between. The germline V gene encodes CDR1 LGHNA and CDR2 YNFKEQ. Here the CDR3 DNA reads TGTGCCAGCAGCCAAGGGGCAGGGGATCCCCTCAACACTGAAGCTTTCTTT. Amino acid sequence: CASSQGAGDPLNTEAFF.

This clonotype was detected a few times. This chain uses TRBV28 with TRBJ2-7, with D possibly matching TRBD1 (6 bases). The V gene lost 10 bases and the J gene lost 3 bases, with 19 bases spanning the gap. CDR1 is MDHEN, CDR2 SYDVKM, per germline. This CDR3 spans 14 amino acids. Written as DNA, the CDR3 is TGTGCCACCCAGACCAAAGGGGGTTTCTACGAGCAGTACTTC. This translates into CATQTKGGFYEQYF.

This clonotype appeared a single time. The chain links TRBV12-3 or TRBV12-4 to TRBJ1-1, with a possible D match to TRBD1 (6 bases). Trimming removed 3 bases from V and 4 bases from J, with 15 bases in between. The CDR3 contains 15 residues. CDR3 DNA: TGTGCCAGCAGTTTCGGACCACAGGGCCTCACTGAAGCTTTCTTT. Translated, it gives CASSFGPQGLTEAFF.

The V and J genes are TRBV29-1 and TRBJ2-5; D unresolved. The CDR3 consists of 13 residues. CDR1 is SQVTM and CDR2 is ANQGSEA in the germline V gene. V was trimmed by 7 bases and J by 2 bases, leaving 14 bases between them. The CDR3 region is CSGGRIQQETQYF. In DNA, the CDR3 is TGCAGCGGGGGAAGAATACAACAAGAGACCCAGTACTTC.

At least ten counts were recorded for this clonotype. The chain joins TRBV12-3 or TRBV12-4 to TRBJ2-4; maybe TRBD1 (6 bases). The CDR3 is 14 amino acids. Trimming took off 5 bases at V and 8 bases at J, with 16 bases between the two ends. This chain's CDR3 is CASSRRTERDIQYF. DNA for the CDR3: TGTGCCAGCAGTCGCAGGACAGAGCGAGACATTCAGTACTTC.

In its sample, this clonotype was seen many times. The chain joins TRBV6-1 to TRBJ1-1; the D is unclear. V was clipped by 0 bases and J by 2 bases, with 4 bases between them. This CDR3 is built from 13 residues. Germline CDR1 reads MNHNS; CDR2 reads SASEGT. CDR3 residues: CASSEAVNTEAFF. The CDR3 DNA reads as TGTGCCAGCAGTGAAGCTGTTAACACTGAAGCTTTCTTT.

J is TRBJ2-5 and V is TRBV11-3; the D gene is possibly TRBD2 (6 bases). Germline CDR1 SGHNT, CDR2 YENEEA. The CDR3 totals 15 residues. The V end was cut by 4 bases, the J end by 3 bases, with 15 bases between. CDR3 amino acids: CASSSFLRLEETQYF. CDR3 DNA sequence: TGTGCCAGCAGCTCATTTCTTCGACTAGAAGAGACCCAGTACTTC.

DNA for the CDR3: TGTGCCAGCAGCCCACTAGCGGGAGTGGCCGAGCAGTACTTC. It translates to CASSPLAGVAEQYF. The gene calls are TRBV7-9 and TRBJ2-7; 11 bases agree with TRBD2. The trim removed 5 bases at V and 6 bases at J, leaving 6 bases unmatched. Germline lookup yields CDR1 SEHNR and CDR2 FQNEAQ (reference sequence). The CDR3 covers 14 residues. Full variable domain (rest looked up from reference TRBV7-9 and TRBJ2-7): DTGVSQNPRHKITKRGQNVTFRCDPISEHNRLYWYRQTLGQGPEFLTYFQNEAQLEKSRLLSDRFSAERPKGSFSTLEIQRTEQGDSAMYLCASSPLAGVAEQYFGPGTRLTVT.

This chain joins TRBV6-4 and TRBJ2-3, with no clear D. The CDR3 covers 13 residues. The V end was cut by 2 bases, the J end by 2 bases, with 5 bases between. Germline loops: CDR1 MRHNA, CDR2 SNTAGT. The CDR3, as DNA: TGTGCCAGCAGTGACGGACCCACAGATACGCAGTATTTT. This codes for CASSDGPTDTQYF.

This chain joins TRBV20-1 and TRBJ2-7, with a possible D match to TRBD2 (6 bases). Trimming took off 7 bases at V and 7 bases at J, with 17 bases between the two ends. Germline-derived CDR1 and CDR2 are DFQATT and SNEGSKA (reference sequence). The CDR3 has 12 amino acids. The CDR3: CSGGTPPREQYF. Here the CDR3 DNA reads TGCAGTGGGGGGACTCCACCCCGGGAGCAGTACTTC.

This clonotype appeared many times. This chain joins TRBV12-3 or TRBV12-4 and TRBJ1-2; D call uncertain. The CDR3 is 13 amino acids. Trimming cost V 3 bases and J 4 bases, with 9 bases left between them. CDR3 protein: CASSFTSGYGYTF. The CDR3 DNA follows: TGTGCCAGCAGTTTTACGTCTGGCTATGGCTACACCTTC.

The chain combines TRBV7-2 with TRBJ2-5; no firm D call. CDR3 length equals 14 residues. V lost 5 bases and J lost 0, with 10 bases in between. Germline CDR1 SGHTA, CDR2 FQGNSA. DNA for the CDR3: TGTGCCAGCAGCCTCGTAGCCTACCAAGAGACCCAGTACTTC. The encoded protein is CASSLVAYQETQYF.

This clonotype was observed a handful of times. The genes are TRBV30 and TRBJ1-1; D is unresolved. The CDR3 length is 14 residues. V lost 2 bases and J 5 bases, leaving 15 bases between the germline ends. The germline V gene encodes CDR1 GTSNPN and CDR2 SVGIG (reference sequence). Written as DNA, the CDR3 is TGTGCCTGGAGTAGAGGACCCCCGGGAACTGAAGCTTTCTTT. This translates into CAWSRGPPGTEAFF.

A few counts support this clonotype. The V gene is TRBV28, the J gene TRBJ2-5, with D possibly TRBD2 on 7 matching bases. The CDR3 covers 14 residues. Germline CDR1 is MDHEN and CDR2 is SYDVKM. Trimming removed 6 bases from V and 5 bases from J, with 16 bases in between. DNA of the CDR3: TGTGCCAGCAGACCTACAGGGAGGGGGGAGACCCAGTACTTC. The encoded protein is CASRPTGRGETQYF. Filled out from reference TRBV28 and TRBJ2-5, the complete variable domain reads DVKVTQSSRYLVKRTGEKVFLECVQDMDHENMFWYRQDPGLGLRLIYFSYDVKMKEKGDIPEGYSVSREKKERFSLILESASTNQTSMYLCASRPTGRGETQYFGPGTRLLVL.

This clonotype was seen repeatedly, ten times or more. The genes are TRBV4-2 and TRBJ1-1, with 9 positions matching TRBD1. V shed 8 bases and J 6 bases; nucleotides not matched to a gene: 19. CDR1 and CDR2 (germline): LGHNA, YNFKEQ. This CDR3 contains 17 residues. CDR3 sequence reads: CASFRWGTGSLGAEAFF. The CDR3 nucleotides are TGTGCCAGCTTCCGGTGGGGGACAGGGTCTCTCGGCGCTGAAGCTTTCTTT.

This clonotype was seen many times. The chain has TRBV19 and TRBJ1-1, with D uncertain. The length of the CDR3 is 15 residues. CDR1 and CDR2 from the germline V gene are LNHDA and SQIVND (reference sequence). Deletions cut 3 bases from V and 0 bases from J, with 11 bases between. This CDR3 is CASSIIGIMNTEAFF. The CDR3 DNA is TGTGCCAGTAGTATTATTGGGATTATGAACACTGAAGCTTTCTTT.

This clonotype was seen repeatedly, ten times or more. The chain links TRBV29-1 to TRBJ2-5; the D gene is possibly TRBD1 (5 bases). The CDR3 runs to 13 residues. Germline values: CDR1 SQVTM, CDR2 ANQGSEA. The V end was cut by 3 bases, the J end by 2 bases, with 10 bases between. CDR3 sequence reads: CSVDGAFQETQYF. The DNA for the CDR3 is TGCAGCGTTGATGGGGCTTTTCAAGAGACCCAGTACTTC.

This clonotype was observed at least ten times. CDR3 sequence reads: CASSQELYETQYF. CDR3 in DNA: TGCGCCAGCAGCCAAGAATTGTACGAGACCCAGTACTTC. The chain couples TRBV4-1 to TRBJ2-5; D call uncertain. The V gene lost 0 bases and the J gene lost 5 bases, with 7 bases spanning the gap. In germline, CDR1 is MGHRA, CDR2 YSYEKL. CDR3 length equals 13 residues.

This clonotype was counted many times. The chain is built from TRBV19 and TRBJ1-2, with a weak D call TRBD1 (5 bases). This CDR3 has 21 amino acids. The germline V and J ends were trimmed by 6 bases and 0 bases, with 32 bases remaining between them. Germline values: CDR1 LNHDA, CDR2 SQIVND (reference sequence). Here the CDR3 reads CASRLPSYRDGDDLTNYGYTF. The CDR3, as DNA: TGTGCCAGTAGATTACCATCTTACCGGGACGGCGACGACCTTACTAACTATGGCTACACCTTC.

The chain combines TRBV12-3 or TRBV12-4 with TRBJ2-2; 8 positions match TRBD2. V lost 2 bases and J lost 7; bases outside the gene matches: 6. The CDR3 length is 15 residues. The CDR3 bases are TGTGCCAGCAGTTTAACCGGGGGGGCTATCGGGGAGCTGTTTTTT. It is translated as CASSLTGGAIGELFF.

This clonotype was observed many times. The gene calls are TRBV12-3 or TRBV12-4 and TRBJ1-5; 7 nucleotides agree with TRBD1. The CDR3 covers 15 residues. V dropped 5 bases and J dropped 2; count of bases not matched to a gene: 6. CDR3 sequence (DNA): TGTGCCAGCAGTATTACAGGGGAGGGCAATCAGCCCCAGCATTTT. This translates into CASSITGEGNQPQHF.

At least ten counts were recorded for this clonotype. The V and J genes are TRBV6-1 and TRBJ2-7; TRBD1 agrees at 12 bases. After removal of 11 bases from V and 6 bases from J, the junction contained 2 bases not matched to a gene. The CDR3 is made up of 11 amino acids. Germline-derived CDR1 and CDR2 are MNHNS and SASEGT. The CDR3 loop is CAGDRGLEQYF. The CDR3 DNA reads TGTGCCGGGGACAGGGGGCTCGAGCAGTACTTC.